This T cell receptor (beta chain) was recovered during a study of shared clonotypes between healthy human individuals. CDR3 size: 12 residues. The V and J ends lost 2 bases and 8 bases respectively, with 6 bases between them. From germline, CDR1 is SEHNR and CDR2 FQNEAQ (reference sequence). This clone was found many times. Its specificity is not known. Findings and limits, study-wide: Memory subsets had estimated richness that was generally smaller than that of naive subsets.

Clones were read by immunoSEQ multiplex PCR, and TCRdb kept only the in-frame ones, dropping some. The table has about 640,000 clones, around 72% seen once. V usage is TRBV7-9 and J usage is TRBJ1-4; unclear D gene. This clonotype was sampled from a woman aged 30 to 39 in good health. Specimen: memory CD4+ T cells sorted from blood. Subset denoted: CD45RA-negative fraction. As DNA, the CDR3 is TGTGCCAGCAGCTTAAGCCGGGAAAAACTGTTTTTT. This encodes CASSLSREKLFF.